These 20 T cell receptor beta chains were sequenced from one sample in a study of cytomegalovirus exposure and HLA in healthy donors. A multiplex PCR was run with 60 Vbeta primers and 13 Jbeta primers. Clones were read by immunoSEQ multiplex PCR, and TCRdb kept only the in-frame ones, dropping some. The data hold a few hundred thousand clones, with roughly 89% observed a single time. Sequencing was performed on PBMCs. Receptors originate from a woman aged 18 to 35 in good health and CMV-seronegative.

This clone was recorded once. The chain is built from TRBV29-1 and TRBJ2-1, with 8 bases lining up with TRBD2. Trimming at V came to 5 bases and at J to 5 bases, leaving 8 bases not matched to a gene. The CDR3 totals 14 residues. Per the germline V gene, CDR1 is SQVTM and CDR2 is ANQGSEA. The CDR3 coding sequence is TGCAGCGTTTCCTTGGGACTAGGTCACAATGAGCAGTTCTTC. It yields the protein CSVSLGLGHNEQFF.

As to this clone: The identical CDR3 is also encoded by other nucleotide sequences in the sample. The genes are TRBV7-2 and TRBJ1-1, with 10 nucleotides matching TRBD1. Germline V gene data show CDR1 as SGHTA and CDR2 as FQGNSA. Trimming at V came to 4 bases and at J to 2 bases, leaving 4 bases not matched to a gene. The CDR3 is 15 residues long. The CDR3 nucleotides read TGTGCCAGCAGCTCCCGACAGGGGGCTAACACTGAAGCTTTCTTT. Its translation: CASSSRQGANTEAFF.

This chain uses TRBV27 with TRBJ1-5; 8 bases are a match to TRBD1. CDR3 length: 17 residues. Trimming took 2 bases from V and 6 from J; bases not matched to a gene: 12. In germline, CDR1 is MNHEY, CDR2 SMNVEV (reference sequence). The CDR3 sequence is CASSLQALGQGGQPQHF. Here the CDR3 DNA reads TGTGCCAGCAGTTTACAGGCCCTAGGACAGGGAGGTCAGCCCCAGCATTTT.

This clone was recorded once. J is TRBJ1-2 and V is TRBV19, with 7 bases aligning to TRBD1. There are 13 residues in the CDR3. J gave up 4 bases and V 4 bases, and 3 bases lay outside the gene matches. Germline CDR1 is LNHDA and CDR2 is SQIVND (reference sequence). In DNA, the CDR3 is TGTGCCAGTAGTACCGGGACAGTCTATGGCTACACCTTC. The encoded protein is CASSTGTVYGYTF.

For the CDR3, the DNA is TGTGCCAGCAGCGAGACAGGGGTAGGCAATCAGCCCCAGCATTTT. It codes for CASSETGVGNQPQHF. The chain joins TRBV7-6 to TRBJ1-5; 8 bases line up with TRBD1. The CDR3 extends over 15 amino acids. CDR1 and CDR2 (germline): SGHVS, FNYEAQ. Trimming cost V 5 bases and J 2 bases; bases outside gene matches: 5.

The V gene is TRBV13, the J gene TRBJ1-2, with 12 bases matching TRBD1. Germline CDR1 is PRHDT and CDR2 is FYEKMQ (reference sequence). The J segment lost 8 bases and the V segment lost 6 bases, leaving 13 bases of the junction unmatched. The CDR3 runs to 16 residues. DNA of the CDR3: TGTGCCAGCAGTTCTGGGGTGGGGGACAGGGGGCACGGCTACACCTTC. As protein: CASSSGVGDRGHGYTF.

This rearrangement joins TRBV7-2 to TRBJ2-7; TRBD2 matches at 11 bases. Germline V lookup: CDR1 SGHTA, CDR2 FQGNSA. J lost 2 bases, V lost 5 bases, and 5 bases had no gene match. The CDR3 consists of 15 residues. The CDR3 region has the DNA TGTGCCAGCAGCCCCCTGGGACTAGCGGCCTACGAGCAGTACTTC. This translates into CASSPLGLAAYEQYF. The full variable domain, completed using reference TRBV7-2 and TRBJ2-7, is GAGVSQSPSNKVTEKGKDVELRCDPISGHTALYWYRQSLGQGLEFLIYFQGNSAPDKSGLPSDRFSAERTGGSVSTLTIQRTQQEDSAVYLCASSPLGLAAYEQYFGPGTRLTVT.

The chain links TRBV7-9 to TRBJ1-1, with unresolved D. The CDR3 runs to 14 residues. From germline, CDR1 is SEHNR and CDR2 FQNEAQ (reference sequence). Trimming pared 5 bases from V and 4 bases from J, leaving 14 bases between. In nucleotides, the CDR3 is TGTGCCAGCAGCCGAGCCGATGTCGGCACTGAAGCTTTCTTT. The encoded protein is CASSRADVGTEAFF.

V usage is TRBV7-9 and J usage is TRBJ1-5; 7 bases match TRBD1. The J segment lost 6 bases and the V segment lost 2 bases, leaving 4 bases of the junction unmatched. CDR3 size: 14 residues. Looked up from germline, CDR1 is SEHNR and CDR2 is FQNEAQ (reference sequence). The CDR3 loop reads CASSLQGVLQPQHF. CDR3 DNA sequence: TGTGCCAGCAGCTTACAGGGGGTTCTTCAGCCCCAGCATTTT.

A few counts support this clone. V is TRBV6-5 and J is TRBJ2-1; TRBD2 might be the D (6 bases). The germline CDR1 and CDR2 sequences are MNHEY and SVGAGI. CDR3 length: 16 amino acids. V was cut by 2 bases and J by 5 bases, with 16 bases left in between. CDR3 loop: CASSYTLGLLNNEQFF. CDR3 sequence (DNA): TGTGCCAGCAGTTACACCCTGGGACTTCTTAACAATGAGCAGTTCTTC.

This clone appeared a single time. As DNA, the CDR3 is TGTGCCAGCTCACCACCCTACCAAGAGACCCAGTACTTC. Translated: CASSPPYQETQYF. The chain combines TRBV18 with TRBJ2-5; D is undetermined. The V gene lost 0 bases and the J gene lost 0 bases, with 2 bases spanning the gap. Germline V gene lookup returns CDR1 KGHSH and CDR2 LQKENI. There are 13 residues in the CDR3.

This chain connects TRBV5-1 to TRBJ2-5; 7 bases are a match to TRBD1. The J call may be incorrect, as the DNA end agrees better with TRBJ2-7. Per germline, CDR1 SGHRS and CDR2 YFSETQ. CDR3 length: 13 residues. The CDR3 spells CASSLVQGYEQYF. The CDR3 region has the DNA TGCGCCAGCAGCTTGGTACAGGGGTACGAGCAGTACTTC.

The chain is built from TRBV5-1 and TRBJ2-7; 12 bases map to TRBD2. V was clipped by 3 bases and J by 3 bases; unmatched bases: 13. Germline V lookup: CDR1 SGHRS, CDR2 YFSETQ. CDR3 length: 18 residues. The CDR3 DNA follows: TGCGCCAGCAGCTGGGGACAGTCAGCGACTAGCGGGAGCTACGAGCAGTACTTC. It specifies CASSWGQSATSGSYEQYF. The variable domain in full, completed from reference TRBV5-1 and TRBJ2-7, reads KAGVTQTPRYLIKTRGQQVTLSCSPISGHRSVSWYQQTPGQGLQFLFEYFSETQRNKGNFPGRFSGRQFSNSRSEMNVSTLELGDSALYLCASSWGQSATSGSYEQYFGPGTRLTVT.

The V and J genes are TRBV5-1 and TRBJ1-1, with a weak D call TRBD1 (6 bases). The germline CDR1 and CDR2 sequences are SGHRS and YFSETQ. V was clipped by 4 bases and J by 0 bases, with 13 bases between them. There are 15 residues in the CDR3. CDR3 sequence: CASSATRTVNTEAFF. CDR3 nucleotides: TGCGCCAGCAGCGCAACCCGGACAGTGAACACTGAAGCTTTCTTT.

The chain has TRBV15 and TRBJ1-3, with a tentative D call TRBD1 (5 bases). Between the trimmed V and J ends, which lost 3 bases and 0 bases, there was a span of 15 bases. The CDR3 sequence is 17 residues long. Germline CDR1 reads LNHNV; CDR2 reads YYDKDF (reference sequence). For the CDR3, the DNA is TGTGCCACCAGCAGCCTTATGGGGGGTTTCTCTGGAAACACCATATATTTT. This sequence encodes CATSSLMGGFSGNTIYF.

This chain connects TRBV9 to TRBJ2-1; 10 nucleotides match TRBD2. Trimming took 1 base from V and 10 from J; bases not matched to a gene: 5. Germline V gives CDR1 SGDLS, CDR2 YYNGEE. This CDR3 spans 14 amino acids. The CDR3 DNA reads TGTGCCAGCAGCGTAATGCTAGCGGGGGTGGAGCAGTTCTTC. This codes for CASSVMLAGVEQFF.

The CDR3 sequence is CASSFYATSGSFNEQFF. The CDR3 nucleotides are TGCGCCAGCAGCTTTTATGCTACTAGCGGGAGTTTTAATGAGCAGTTCTTC. The rearrangement links TRBV5-1 to TRBJ2-1, with 11 bases matching TRBD2. The CDR3 spans 17 residues. With 2 bases clipped from V and 7 bases from J, the junction kept 11 bases outside the gene matches. Germline V gives CDR1 SGHRS, CDR2 YFSETQ.

The gene calls are TRBV7-9 and TRBJ1-2; 8 nucleotides line up with TRBD1. After removal of 5 bases from V and 3 bases from J, the junction contained 11 bases not matched to a gene. Germline loops: CDR1 SEHNR, CDR2 FQNEAQ (reference sequence). The CDR3 spans 16 residues. Here the CDR3 reads CASSPTNRGGYYGYTF. The CDR3 DNA reads TGTGCCAGCAGCCCAACTAACAGGGGGGGATACTATGGCTACACCTTC.

This rearrangement joins TRBV15 to TRBJ2-5, with a possible D match to TRBD2 (5 bases). Germline V lookup: CDR1 LNHNV, CDR2 YYDKDF (reference sequence). With 0 bases removed from V and 1 base from J, the gap between germline ends came to 9 bases. The CDR3 spans 15 residues. The CDR3 region is CATSRDGLAQETQYF. CDR3 DNA sequence: TGTGCCACCAGCAGAGATGGGCTAGCCCAAGAGACCCAGTACTTC.

The count of this clone is one. This sequence joins TRBV11-2 and TRBJ2-1, with D maybe TRBD2 (6 bases). Germline values: CDR1 SGHAT, CDR2 FQNNGV. Deletions cut 5 bases from V and 4 bases from J, with 15 bases between. The CDR3 covers 15 residues. This CDR3 is CASSLGIGGYNEQFF. The CDR3, as DNA: TGTGCCAGCAGCCTCGGGATCGGGGGTTACAATGAGCAGTTCTTC.